The rows below give T cell receptor beta chains drawn from one sample of a study of vaccination and CD4 T cells after COVID-19. No antigen has been assigned to these receptors. TCRdb re-called the PCR reads with MiXCR, one entry per CDR3 protein. This sample carries 20,000 or so distinct CDR3 sequences, roughly 50% of them seen once, and the ten largest clones take roughly 6.7%. The sequencing sample was made of CD4+ T cells from blood, cultured in vitro. The receptors were sampled from a human donor who had recovered from COVID-19. CDR3s leave out the opening cysteine and the closing phenylalanine or tryptophan. The order of the fields is V gene, CDR3 protein.

v_gene: TRBV5-8; CDR3aa: ASSHPRGREAF
v_gene: TRBV7-9; CDR3aa: ASSSDSYNSPLH
v_gene: TRBV30; CDR3aa: AWSLGTARDTQY
v_gene: TRBV20-1; CDR3aa: SARRAGMFTTDTQY
v_gene: TRBV10-1; CDR3aa: ASSVGGDHEQY
v_gene: TRBV28; CDR3aa: ASRGVQGGAGNEQF
v_gene: TRBV2; CDR3aa: ASSLDRNTEAF
v_gene: TRBV6-1; CDR3aa: ASSGQLPSGNTIY
v_gene: TRBV2; CDR3aa: ASTRTATAEAF
v_gene: TRBV27; CDR3aa: ASSLGGPGGLGAYNEQF
v_gene: TRBV7-8; CDR3aa: ASSLGTGNTIY
v_gene: TRBV7-8; CDR3aa: ASLNGPRGVYGYT
v_gene: TRBV5-1; CDR3aa: ASRGWGTEAF
v_gene: TRBV19; CDR3aa: ASSYGPASTGEETQY
v_gene: TRBV9; CDR3aa: ASSVGVTGELF
v_gene: TRBV5-4; CDR3aa: ASSSLAGDEQF
v_gene: TRBV4-2; CDR3aa: ASSRELAGGPGSSYEQY
v_gene: TRBV11-3; CDR3aa: ASSLAPRQVNLNTEAF
v_gene: TRBV20-1; CDR3aa: SAGIWTRNNEQF
v_gene: TRBV20-1; CDR3aa: SASSPSGSTKTQY
v_gene: TRBV20-1; CDR3aa: SASGRPGQGSDTQY
v_gene: TRBV29-1; CDR3aa: SVRVGTPTDTQY
v_gene: TRBV5-4; CDR3aa: ASSSRGLAGNSSGELF
v_gene: TRBV7-9; CDR3aa: ASSPLTGRTTEAF
v_gene: TRBV7-2; CDR3aa: ASSFGTWDYNEQF
v_gene: TRBV5-1; CDR3aa: ASSPPGLAHETQY
v_gene: TRBV6-1; CDR3aa: ASRGNQPQH
v_gene: TRBV28; CDR3aa: ASSPPSGQPNTGELF
v_gene: TRBV2; CDR3aa: ASSLGIYNSPLH
v_gene: TRBV15; CDR3aa: ATSVLGRYVLGELF
v_gene: TRBV20-1; CDR3aa: SARERWGSASYEQY
v_gene: TRBV24-1; CDR3aa: ATSGGGSNEQF
v_gene: TRBV20-1; CDR3aa: SASGKEQF
v_gene: TRBV5-1; CDR3aa: ASSFRRASTDTQY
v_gene: TRBV24-1; CDR3aa: ATSVPGASEQY